Listed below are T cell receptor beta chains from one sample, sequenced in a study of T cell repertoires in cytomegalovirus infection. MiXCR was run by TCRdb on the reads, yielding one entry per CDR3 protein. The table shows approximately 500,000 distinct CDR3 sequences, with around 27% occurring only once. The sample taken for sequencing was PBMCs. The source of these receptors is a human donor in good health (CMV status not recorded). Some clones in this sample may be carry-over from other donors' samples. CDR3s include the opening cysteine and the closing phenylalanine or tryptophan. D genes are given only for firm matches.

V: TRBV10-3; D: TRBD1; J: TRBJ1-1; CDR3: CAIRGQIRTEAFF
V: TRBV5-1; D: TRBD1; J: TRBJ2-5; CDR3: CASSLDATGTAQETQYF
V: TRBV19; D: NA; J: TRBJ1-3; CDR3: CASSIPGPEAGNTIYF
V: TRBV28; D: NA; J: TRBJ1-2; CDR3: CASSAGFDNYGYTF
V: TRBV6-2/TRBV6-3; D: NA; J: TRBJ1-2; CDR3: CASIHPGQNYGYTF
V: TRBV5-1; D: TRBD1; J: TRBJ1-4; CDR3: CASSFQGANEKLFF
V: TRBV14; D: NA; J: TRBJ2-6; CDR3: CASSRQFSGANVLTF
V: TRBV7-8; D: NA; J: TRBJ2-2; CDR3: CASRLGRDPTGELFF
V: TRBV10-3; D: NA; J: TRBJ2-5; CDR3: CAISDARYQETQYF
V: TRBV3-1; D: TRBD2; J: TRBJ2-5; CDR3: CASSPPALAGPVQETQYF
V: TRBV7-9; D: TRBD1; J: TRBJ1-5; CDR3: CASSMDRIQPQHF
V: TRBV4-3; D: NA; J: TRBJ2-7; CDR3: CASSQRAWGVSDVDYEQYF
V: TRBV7-2; D: TRBD2; J: TRBJ2-5; CDR3: CASSSLTSGRKETQYF
V: TRBV24-1; D: TRBD2; J: TRBJ2-2; CDR3: CATSDLRAGGKNTGELFF
V: TRBV10-3; D: NA; J: TRBJ1-1; CDR3: CAIRINREGSEAFF